This TCR beta chain appears in the sequencing data of a study of response to subunit inactivated influenza vaccine. The study, taken as a whole, reports: Researchers suggested that each seasonal influenza vaccination recruits few new T cells.

The length of the CDR3 is 17 residues. V gave up 2 bases and J gave up 1 base, with 15 bases separating them. Per the germline V gene, CDR1 is SGHRS and CDR2 is YFSETQ. On this clonotype: The antigen remains unidentified.

TCRdb independently ran MiXCR on the RT-PCR reads; one entry per CDR3 protein. The data show over 800,000 distinct CDR3 sequences, with over 20% seen just once and about 9.4% held by the top ten. The chain links TRBV5-1 to TRBJ2-2; D might be TRBD2 (6 bases). This TCR was sampled from a man aged 45-65 years who received an inactivated influenza vaccine. The sequencing used PBMCs from blood, collected 4 to 6 days after vaccination. The CDR3 reads CASSFYRDSKNTGELFF. The CDR3 region has the DNA TGCGCCAGCAGCTTTTATCGGGACTCGAAGAACACCGGGGAGCTGTTTTTT.